This TCR beta chain was identified in a study of blood T cell repertoires in COVID-19. V gave up 4 bases and J gave up 13 bases, with 15 bases separating them. The germline CDR1 and CDR2 sequences are SGHRS and YFSETQ. The CDR3 contains 13 residues. The table lists this clone with a few counts. Produced via immunoSEQ multiplex PCR; TCRdb's table is partial and in-frame only. Among about 260,000 clones listed, around 80% were seen once. Sequencing used peripheral blood. The chain has TRBV5-1 and TRBJ1-6; no definite D call. The TCR originated in a man aged 60 to 75 with acute or convalescent COVID-19. CDR3 nucleotides: TGCGCCAGCAGCACTACCGACCCCGGCCCCCTCCACTTT. Encoded protein: CASSTTDPGPLHF.